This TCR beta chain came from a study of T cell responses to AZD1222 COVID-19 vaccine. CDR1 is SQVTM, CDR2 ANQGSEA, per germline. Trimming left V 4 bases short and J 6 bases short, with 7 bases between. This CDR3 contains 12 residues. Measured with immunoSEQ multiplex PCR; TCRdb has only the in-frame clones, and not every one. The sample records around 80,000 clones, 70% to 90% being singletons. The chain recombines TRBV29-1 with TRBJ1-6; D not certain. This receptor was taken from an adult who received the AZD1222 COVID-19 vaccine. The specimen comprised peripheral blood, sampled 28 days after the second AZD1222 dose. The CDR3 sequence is CSVGEANSPLHF. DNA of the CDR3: TGCAGCGTTGGGGAGGCTAATTCACCCCTCCACTTT.